These T cell receptor beta chains were read from a single sample in a study of T cell responses to AZD1222 COVID-19 vaccine. Only in-frame clones appear in the TCRdb table, and some are missing; sequencing was by immunoSEQ multiplex PCR. The sample shows a few hundred thousand clones, 85% to 95% of them seen only once. Sample: peripheral blood, taken on day 0 of AZD1222 vaccination. These receptor sequences come from an adult in good health. The CDR3 runs from the conserved cysteine through the conserved F or W. A D gene is named only where the DNA matches it firmly. Clone size, where shown, is once, few, many, or a class for clones that have expanded.

V	D	size	J	CDR3	DNA
TRBV12-1	-	-	TRBJ1-2	CASRGSPNYGYTF	TGTGCCAGCAGGGGTAGTCCCAACTATGGCTACACCTTC
TRBV4-2	-	-	TRBJ1-1	CASSQDRNTEAFF	TGTGCCAGCAGCCAAGACAGGAACACTGAAGCTTTCTTT
TRBV28	-	-	TRBJ1-1	CASSLWGGTNTEAFF	TGTGCCAGCAGTTTATGGGGAGGGACGAACACTGAAGCTTTCTTT
TRBV15	-	-	TRBJ2-5	CATSRAILVAEPQETQYF	TGTGCCACCAGCAGAGCAATTCTCGTAGCGGAGCCCCAAGAGACCCAGTACTTC
TRBV5-1	-	-	TRBJ2-2	CASSLVSGELFF	TGCGCCAGCAGCTTGGTGTCCGGGGAGCTGTTTTTT
TRBV11-2	TRBD2	-	TRBJ2-1	CASSYQRGDYNEQFF	TGTGCCAGCAGCTACCAGCGGGGGGACTACAATGAGCAGTTCTTC
TRBV11-2	-	-	TRBJ1-4	CASSSRQLGEKLFF	TGTGCCAGCAGCTCGCGCCAATTAGGCGAAAAACTGTTTTTT
TRBV28	-	once	TRBJ1-4	CASRDEGLSNEKLFF	TGTGCCAGCAGGGACGAAGGACTGAGTAATGAAAAACTGTTTTTT
TRBV5-1	TRBD2	-	TRBJ2-7	CASSGSGRGNEQYF	TGCGCCAGCAGCGGTAGCGGGAGGGGAAACGAGCAGTACTTC
TRBV7-7	TRBD2	once	TRBJ2-1	CASRNSGVNEQFF	TGTGCTAGCAGGAATAGCGGGGTGAATGAGCAGTTCTTC
TRBV27	-	-	TRBJ1-4	CASSRGLLVDEKLFF	TGTGCCAGCAGTCGCGGGCTCCTAGTGGATGAAAAACTGTTTTTT
TRBV7-9	TRBD2	once	TRBJ2-3	CASSLTGAGGLTDTQYF	TGTGCCAGCAGCTTAACGGGAGCGGGGGGGCTCACAGATACGCAGTATTTT
TRBV2	TRBD1	once	TRBJ1-2	CASSEVRGPGYGYTF	TGTGCCAGCAGTGAGGTCAGGGGGCCTGGCTATGGCTACACCTTC
TRBV15	-	-	TRBJ2-5	CATSRDRSGETQYF	TGTGCCACCAGCAGAGATAGGAGCGGGGAGACCCAGTACTTC
TRBV15	-	-	TRBJ2-3	CATSRKRAGADTQYF	TGTGCCACCAGCAGAAAGAGGGCAGGGGCGGATACGCAGTATTTT
TRBV5-1	-	-	TRBJ1-5	CASREGPVSNQPQHF	TGCGCCAGCAGGGAGGGACCAGTTAGCAATCAGCCCCAGCATTTT
TRBV27	-	-	TRBJ2-2	CASRLAVGELFF	TGTGCCAGCAGACTAGCAGTCGGGGAGCTGTTTTTT
TRBV28	-	-	TRBJ1-2	CASSVTGYGYTF	TGTGCCAGCAGTGTGACAGGTTATGGCTACACCTTC
TRBV11-1	TRBD2	-	TRBJ2-1	CASSLGGGRAREQFF	TGTGCCAGCAGCTTAGGGGGCGGGAGGGCCCGAGAGCAGTTCTTC
TRBV2	-	-	TRBJ1-6	CASSSQGSYNSPLHF	TGTGCCAGCAGTTCTCAGGGCTCCTATAATTCACCCCTCCACTTT
TRBV12-3/TRBV12-4	-	-	TRBJ1-2	CASSPDRKATF	TGTGCCAGCAGCCCGGACAGAAAGGCGACCTTC
TRBV28	-	-	TRBJ2-7	CASWAKTDPTYEQYF	TGTGCCAGCTGGGCTAAGACGGATCCTACCTACGAGCAGTACTTC
TRBV24-1	TRBD1	-	TRBJ1-2	CATSETGVYGYTF	TGTGCCACCAGTGAGACAGGGGTTTATGGCTACACCTTC
TRBV27	TRBD1	-	TRBJ1-4	CASSLAGGRGEKLFF	TGTGCCAGCAGTTTGGCAGGGGGGCGAGGTGAAAAACTGTTTTTT
TRBV4-1	-	-	TRBJ1-2	CASSHRPGNNYGYTF	TGCGCCAGCAGCCATCGACCAGGGAATAACTATGGCTACACCTTC
TRBV4-3	-	once	TRBJ2-3	CASSRGSADTQYF	TGCGCCAGCAGCAGAGGGAGCGCAGATACGCAGTATTTT
TRBV4-1	-	once	TRBJ1-4	CASSQPWGIRGEKLFF	TGCGCCAGCAGCCAACCCTGGGGCATCCGGGGTGAAAAACTGTTTTTT
TRBV20-1	TRBD2	-	TRBJ2-7	CSASRTSDSYEQYF	TGCAGTGCTAGTAGGACTAGCGATTCCTACGAGCAGTACTTC
TRBV5-1	TRBD2	-	TRBJ2-1	CASSLGAGGHNEQFF	TGCGCCAGCAGCTTGGGAGCGGGGGGGCACAATGAGCAGTTCTTC
TRBV6-2/TRBV6-3	-	-	TRBJ2-3	CASSYSGADTQYF	TGTGCCAGCAGTTACTCTGGAGCAGATACGCAGTATTTT
TRBV9	-	once	TRBJ1-2	CASSVGQRRTF	TGTGCCAGCAGCGTAGGGCAGCGTCGCACCTTC
TRBV6-5	-	-	TRBJ1-1	CASSPRQRPEAFF	TGTGCCAGCAGTCCGCGACAGAGGCCTGAAGCTTTCTTT
TRBV9	-	-	TRBJ2-3	CASSAGVITDTQYF	TGTGCCAGCAGCGCCGGGGTTATCACAGATACGCAGTATTTT
TRBV27	-	-	TRBJ1-1	CASSLRRGTEAFF	TGTGCCAGCAGTTTGAGGAGAGGCACTGAAGCTTTCTTT
TRBV30	-	-	TRBJ1-3	CAWSLGNTIYF	TGTGCCTGGAGTCTTGGAAACACCATATATTTT
TRBV2	-	-	TRBJ1-2	CASSESPGRQAHFYGYTF	TGTGCCAGCAGTGAATCTCCGGGTCGACAGGCCCACTTCTATGGCTACACCTTC
TRBV6-5	TRBD1	-	TRBJ1-4	CASSLRGYGEKLFF	TGTGCCAGCAGTCTCAGGGGGTACGGTGAAAAACTGTTTTTT
TRBV10-1	-	-	TRBJ2-2	CASSAAGNTGELFF	TGCGCCAGCAGTGCGGCGGGGAACACCGGGGAGCTGTTTTTT
TRBV27	TRBD1	-	TRBJ2-1	CASSRQGFYNEQFF	TGTGCCAGCAGTCGACAGGGTTTTTACAATGAGCAGTTCTTC
TRBV10-3	TRBD2	-	TRBJ2-7	CAISESGLANYEQYF	TGTGCCATCAGTGAGTCAGGACTAGCAAACTACGAGCAGTACTTC
TRBV4-2	TRBD2	-	TRBJ2-1	CASSQDLLAGGPNEQFF	TGTGCCAGCAGCCAAGACCTCCTAGCGGGAGGGCCCAATGAGCAGTTCTTC
TRBV28	-	-	TRBJ1-5	CASSLNSNQPQHF	TGTGCCAGCAGTTTAAACAGCAATCAGCCCCAGCATTTT
TRBV2	TRBD2	-	TRBJ2-3	CAGGGRSTDTQYF	TGTGCCGGCGGGGGACGTAGCACAGATACGCAGTATTTT
TRBV6-5	-	-	TRBJ2-1	CASIGDTRSNEQFF	TGTGCCAGCATAGGGGACACCAGATCCAATGAGCAGTTCTTC
TRBV2	-	once	TRBJ1-2	CASLAGLWDYGYTF	TGTGCCAGCCTTGCAGGGCTTTGGGATTATGGCTACACCTTC
TRBV5-1	-	-	TRBJ1-3	CASSFVGGLDTIYF	TGCGCCAGCAGCTTTGTAGGGGGGCTCGACACCATATATTTT
TRBV5-1	-	few	TRBJ2-7	CASSQTSSYEQYF	TGCGCCAGCAGCCAAACGAGCTCCTACGAGCAGTACTTC
TRBV5-1	TRBD2	-	TRBJ2-7	CASSFGRDYDEQYF	TGCGCCAGCAGCTTCGGGAGGGACTACGATGAGCAGTACTTC
TRBV5-1	TRBD2	-	TRBJ2-7	CASSLVTSGSSEQYF	TGCGCCAGCAGCTTGGTGACTAGCGGGAGTAGCGAGCAGTACTTC
TRBV7-3	-	-	TRBJ2-1	CASSLNPLGSYNEQFF	TGTGCCAGCAGCTTAAACCCTCTTGGCTCCTACAATGAGCAGTTCTTC
TRBV4-3	TRBD1	-	TRBJ2-7	CASSFTGVPTYEQYF	TGCGCCAGCAGTTTTACAGGGGTTCCCACCTACGAGCAGTACTTC
TRBV5-1	TRBD1	-	TRBJ1-2	CASSLGGQGQGYTF	TGCGCCAGCAGCTTGGGGGGACAGGGGCAAGGCTACACCTTC
TRBV9	-	-	TRBJ1-2	CASSVDEDLYGYTF	TGTGCCAGCAGCGTAGATGAGGACCTCTATGGCTACACCTTC
TRBV11-3	-	-	TRBJ2-1	CASSLDSQRRAQLLYNEQFF	TGTGCCAGCAGCTTAGATTCCCAGCGGAGGGCCCAACTCCTCTACAATGAGCAGTTCTTC